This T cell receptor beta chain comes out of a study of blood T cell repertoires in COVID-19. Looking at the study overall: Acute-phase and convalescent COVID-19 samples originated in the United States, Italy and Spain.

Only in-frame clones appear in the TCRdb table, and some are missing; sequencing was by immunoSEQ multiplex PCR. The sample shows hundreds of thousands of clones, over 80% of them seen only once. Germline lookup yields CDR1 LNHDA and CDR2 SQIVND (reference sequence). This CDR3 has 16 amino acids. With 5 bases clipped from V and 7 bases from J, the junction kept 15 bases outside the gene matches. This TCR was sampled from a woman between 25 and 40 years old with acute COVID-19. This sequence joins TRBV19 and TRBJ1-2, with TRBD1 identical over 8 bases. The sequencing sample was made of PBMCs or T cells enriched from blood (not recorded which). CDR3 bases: TGTGCCAGTAGTTCTGTCGGGGGACAGGCTCCTATTGGCTACACCTTC. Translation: CASSSVGGQAPIGYTF.